The 14 T cell receptor beta chains below all came from one sample that was sequenced in a study of blood T cell repertoires in COVID-19. Assay used: immunoSEQ multiplex PCR; TCRdb lists only in-frame clones, some missing. Here the sample spans approximately 130,000 clones, under 90% being singletons. Sequenced: peripheral blood. The source of these receptors is a man aged 55 to 70 with acute or convalescent COVID-19.

This sequence joins TRBV7-8 and TRBJ2-5; 8 bases agree with TRBD1. The CDR3 runs to 13 residues. After removal of 5 bases from V and 5 bases from J, the junction contained 4 bases not matched to a gene. Germline CDR1 reads SGHVS; CDR2 reads FQNEAQ. In nucleotides, the CDR3 is TGTGCCAGCAGCCCAGGGGGCATGGAGACCCAGTACTTC. This codes for CASSPGGMETQYF. The full variable domain, completed using reference TRBV7-8 and TRBJ2-5, is GAGVSQSPRYKVAKRGQDVALRCDPISGHVSLFWYQQALGQGPEFLTYFQNEAQLDKSGLPSDRFFAERPEGSVSTLKIQRTQQEDSAVYLCASSPGGMETQYFGPGTRLLVL.

V usage is TRBV27 and J usage is TRBJ2-4; TRBD1 is a possible D gene (5 bases). Germline V gives CDR1 MNHEY, CDR2 SMNVEV (reference sequence). This CDR3 spans 13 amino acids. V was cut by 6 bases and J by 9 bases, with 15 bases left in between. The CDR3 nucleotides are TGTGCCAGCAGGGAGACTTTTCAGGGCATTCAGTACTTC. This translates into CASRETFQGIQYF.

This chain links TRBV10-2 with TRBJ2-5; tentative D call: TRBD1 (6 bases). Germline CDR1 WSHSY, CDR2 SAAADI. CDR3 size: 14 residues. V lost 3 bases and J lost 0, with 8 bases in between. The CDR3 region is CASSDQGYQETQYF. DNA of the CDR3: TGCGCCAGCAGTGATCAGGGGTACCAAGAGACCCAGTACTTC.

The count of this clone is one. The chain employs TRBV27 and TRBJ1-2, with D possibly being TRBD1 (6 bases). The germline V gene has CDR1 MNHEY and CDR2 SMNVEV (reference sequence). Trimming cost V 5 bases and J 8 bases, with 24 bases left between them. This CDR3 is 16 amino acids long. CDR3 DNA: TGTGCCAGCAGTCCTTTAGGGGGTGAGCTCTATGGCGGCTACACCTTC. Translated, it gives CASSPLGGELYGGYTF.

The chain employs TRBV14 and TRBJ1-2, with 10 bases matching TRBD1. The CDR3 is 15 residues long. V was clipped by 1 base and J by 4 bases; unmatched bases: 3. Germline V gene data show CDR1 as SGHDN and CDR2 as FVKESK. The DNA of the CDR3 is TGTGCCAGCAGCCAAGTGGGGACAGGGGTCTATGGCTACACCTTC. It yields the protein CASSQVGTGVYGYTF. Looking up the rest from reference TRBV14 and TRBJ1-2 gives the full variable domain: EAGVTQFPSHSVIEKGQTVTLRCDPISGHDNLYWYRRVMGKEIKFLLHFVKESKQDESGMPNNRFLAERTGGTYSTLKVQPAELEDSGVYFCASSQVGTGVYGYTFGSGTRLTVV.

The V and J genes are TRBV7-2 and TRBJ2-7; TRBD1 matches at 9 bases. Losses at the gene ends were 2 bases for V and 5 bases for J; bases not matched to a gene: 7. The CDR3 has 15 amino acids. Germline V gene sequence: CDR1 SGHTA, CDR2 FQGNSA. CDR3 in amino acids: CASSLKLQGADEQYF. DNA of the CDR3: TGTGCCAGCAGCTTAAAGTTACAGGGGGCGGACGAGCAGTACTTC.

V and J are TRBV5-3 and TRBJ2-3; D is perhaps TRBD2 (7 bases). TRBV5-3 is known as an ORF, though its function is uncertain. Trimming took 0 bases from V and 0 from J, leaving 11 bases between them. This CDR3 comprises 16 residues. This CDR3 reads CARSLVGGRSTDTQYF. For the CDR3, the DNA is TGTGCCAGAAGCTTGGTCGGGGGGCGCAGCACAGATACGCAGTATTTT.

V usage is TRBV6-5 and J usage is TRBJ1-5; no definite D call. Trimming took off 5 bases at V and 1 base at J, with 9 bases between the two ends. The germline V gene has CDR1 MNHEY and CDR2 SVGAGI. The length of the CDR3 is 14 residues. DNA for the CDR3: TGTGCCAGCAGTCGTGGCACCAGCAATCAGCCCCAGCATTTT. Amino acids: CASSRGTSNQPQHF.

This chain connects TRBV18 to TRBJ2-7; 7 bases align to TRBD2. The CDR3 has 16 residues. CDR1 is KGHSH and CDR2 is LQKENI in the germline V gene. The V and J ends lost 4 bases and 4 bases, in that order; junction bases with no gene match: 13. Here the CDR3 DNA reads TGTGCCAGCTCACTAACGTCCACAGCGGGAAGTTACGAGCAGTACTTC. This translates into CASSLTSTAGSYEQYF.

The V and J genes are TRBV7-8 and TRBJ2-7; TRBD2 matches at 11 bases. Germline values: CDR1 SGHVS, CDR2 FQNEAQ. V lost 3 bases and J lost 2; bases outside the gene matches: 9. CDR3 length: 17 residues. CDR3 sequence reads: CASSFLAGGPSPYEQYF. The CDR3 DNA follows: TGTGCCAGCAGCTTCCTAGCGGGAGGCCCTAGCCCCTACGAGCAGTACTTC.

This sequence joins TRBV6-6 and TRBJ1-2; D unresolved. Germline V gene data show CDR1 as MNHNY and CDR2 as SVGAGI (reference sequence). CDR3 length equals 14 residues. V was trimmed by 4 bases and J by 2 bases, leaving 11 bases between them. CDR3 sequence: CASSLLRSNYGYTF. CDR3 nucleotides: TGTGCCAGCAGTTTACTCAGGTCCAACTATGGCTACACCTTC.

The chain links TRBV4-1 to TRBJ2-2; 10 nucleotides match TRBD2. V lost 4 bases and J lost 5; bases outside the gene matches: 1. The germline V gene encodes CDR1 MGHRA and CDR2 YSYEKL. The CDR3 spans 14 residues. CDR3 DNA: TGCGCCAGCAGCCCGGGACTAGCGACCGGGGAGCTGTTTTTT. Translating it yields CASSPGLATGELFF.

The chain joins TRBV5-1 to TRBJ1-1; 9 bases are a match to TRBD1. After removal of 3 bases from V and 6 bases from J, the junction contained 3 bases not matched to a gene. CDR1 SGHRS and CDR2 YFSETQ come from the germline V gene. This CDR3 comprises 13 residues. The CDR3: CASSWDRAAEAFF. CDR3 nucleotides: TGCGCCAGCAGCTGGGACAGGGCCGCTGAAGCTTTCTTT.

The V gene is TRBV5-1, the J gene TRBJ2-7; 7 bases fit TRBD1. Germline V gene lookup returns CDR1 SGHRS and CDR2 YFSETQ. J gave up 4 bases and V 4 bases, and 8 bases lay outside the gene matches. The CDR3 has 14 amino acids. The CDR3 here is CASSATGVGYEQYF. Written as DNA, the CDR3 is TGCGCCAGCAGCGCCACAGGGGTCGGATACGAGCAGTACTTC.